The entry below describes one TCR beta chain. CDR1 is PRHDT, CDR2 FYEKMQ, per germline (reference sequence). V lost 4 bases, J lost 1 base, and 11 bases lay in between. This CDR3 contains 14 residues. Clones were sequenced by immunoSEQ multiplex PCR, and TCRdb holds only the in-frame ones, with some missing. The data contain 60,000 to 80,000 clones, approximately 88% of them singletons. This sample was taken from a study of blood T cell repertoires in COVID-19. Study details: The United States, Italy and Spain supplied acute and convalescent COVID-19 samples.

The TCR was taken from a human donor in a cohort sampled during active COVID-19. Specimen: peripheral blood. This chain uses TRBV13 with TRBJ2-7, with D perhaps matching TRBD2 (6 bases). In nucleotides, the CDR3 is TGTGCCAGCAGCTGGGGACTGCTTTCCTACGAGCAGTACTTC. Encoded protein: CASSWGLLSYEQYF.